These T cell receptor beta chains were read from a single sample in a study of shared clonotypes between healthy human individuals. Profiling relied on immunoSEQ multiplex PCR, and the TCRdb table lists in-frame clones only, not all of them. Of some 1.5 million clones in the sample, around 95% were seen once. Sequenced: naive CD4+ T cells sorted from blood. Every receptor here comes from a man in his thirties or forties in good health. CDR3s include the opening cysteine and the closing phenylalanine or tryptophan. Fields, in order: clone size, D gene, J gene, V gene, CDR3 protein, CDR3 DNA. A D gene is named only where the DNA matches it firmly. The listing skips clone size in some rows; elsewhere it reads once, few, many or a size class.

size: once
D: .
J: TRBJ1-2
V: TRBV28
CDR3: CASREGRVGGYTF
DNA: TGTGCCAGCAGAGAAGGGAGGGTCGGTGGCTACACCTTC

size: .
D: .
J: TRBJ2-1
V: TRBV7-2
CDR3: CASSPLGDYNEQFF
DNA: TGTGCCAGCAGCCCCCTGGGGGACTACAATGAGCAGTTCTTC

size: .
D: TRBD2
J: TRBJ2-1
V: TRBV27
CDR3: CASSLAGLAGTDEQFF
DNA: TGTGCCAGCAGTTTAGCCGGACTAGCGGGAACAGATGAGCAGTTCTTC

size: .
D: TRBD1
J: TRBJ2-2
V: TRBV4-3
CDR3: CASSRRTGGASTGELFF
DNA: TGCGCCAGCAGCCGCAGAACAGGGGGCGCATCCACCGGGGAGCTGTTTTTT

size: .
D: .
J: TRBJ2-6
V: TRBV7-3
CDR3: CASSLPGAGANVLTF
DNA: TGTGCCAGCAGCTTACCGGGGGCCGGGGCCAACGTCCTGACTTTC

size: .
D: TRBD2
J: TRBJ2-7
V: TRBV4-1
CDR3: CASSQLTSGRSYEQYF
DNA: TGCGCCAGCAGCCAATTAACTAGCGGGAGATCCTACGAGCAGTACTTC

size: .
D: .
J: TRBJ1-4
V: TRBV14
CDR3: CASSQELGIGEKLFF
DNA: TGTGCCAGCAGCCAAGAACTCGGGATCGGTGAAAAACTGTTTTTT

size: .
D: .
J: TRBJ2-7
V: TRBV7-2
CDR3: CASSFGGGHRDTHYEQYF
DNA: TGTGCCAGCAGCTTCGGAGGTGGGCACCGGGACACACACTACGAGCAGTACTTC

size: .
D: TRBD2
J: TRBJ2-3
V: TRBV10-3
CDR3: CAISFGLAGTTDTQYF
DNA: TGTGCCATCAGTTTCGGACTAGCGGGGACCACAGATACGCAGTATTTT

size: .
D: TRBD1
J: TRBJ1-2
V: TRBV7-2
CDR3: CASSSRRGHNYGYTF
DNA: TGTGCCAGCAGCTCACGCAGGGGGCATAACTATGGCTACACCTTC

size: once
D: .
J: TRBJ1-2
V: TRBV10-3
CDR3: CAINENPATNSGGYTF
DNA: TGTGCCATCAATGAAAACCCGGCGACAAACTCGGGGGGCTACACCTTC

size: .
D: .
J: TRBJ1-2
V: TRBV2
CDR3: CASTGPRGGYTF
DNA: TGTGCCAGCACGGGGCCTCGAGGAGGCTACACCTTC

size: .
D: .
J: TRBJ2-1
V: TRBV7-9
CDR3: CASSLERDSRIF
DNA: TGTGCCAGCAGCTTAGAAAGGGACTCCCGAATCTTC

size: .
D: .
J: TRBJ2-7
V: TRBV10-1
CDR3: CASSAAAGSGAASYEQYF
DNA: TGCGCCAGCAGCGCCGCGGCCGGGTCGGGAGCGGCGTCCTACGAGCAGTACTTC

size: .
D: TRBD1
J: TRBJ1-2
V: TRBV28
CDR3: CASSSTGFYGYTF
DNA: TGTGCCAGCAGTTCGACAGGGTTCTATGGCTACACCTTC

size: .
D: .
J: TRBJ2-3
V: TRBV4-1
CDR3: CASSQDLRERGYF
DNA: TGCGCCAGCAGCCAAGACTTGAGGGAGCGTGGGTATTTT

size: .
D: .
J: TRBJ2-2
V: TRBV27
CDR3: CASTLKRANTGELFF
DNA: TGTGCCAGCACCCTTAAACGGGCGAACACCGGGGAGCTGTTTTTT

size: .
D: .
J: TRBJ1-4
V: TRBV7-6
CDR3: CASSFLSGNEKLFF
DNA: TGTGCCAGCAGCTTCCTCAGTGGGAATGAAAAACTGTTTTTT

size: .
D: .
J: TRBJ1-1
V: TRBV5-4
CDR3: CASTRGGGVRTEAFF
DNA: TGTGCCAGCACCCGCGGAGGGGGGGTTCGGACTGAAGCTTTCTTT

size: .
D: TRBD1
J: TRBJ1-5
V: TRBV9
CDR3: CASNGGTGNQPQHF
DNA: TGTGCCAGCAACGGCGGGACAGGGAATCAGCCCCAGCATTTT

size: .
D: .
J: TRBJ2-2
V: TRBV5-5
CDR3: CASSRDGFTGELFF
DNA: TGTGCCAGCAGTAGGGACGGATTCACCGGGGAGCTGTTTTTT

size: .
D: .
J: TRBJ1-2
V: TRBV11-2
CDR3: CASSLSVPQGYGYTF
DNA: TGTGCCAGCAGCTTGAGTGTCCCGCAAGGCTATGGCTACACCTTC

size: .
D: .
J: TRBJ1-2
V: TRBV6-6
CDR3: CASTALRGWGYTF
DNA: TGTGCCAGCACTGCACTGCGGGGATGGGGCTACACCTTC

size: .
D: TRBD1
J: TRBJ2-6
V: TRBV5-6
CDR3: CASSGRTGSGANVLTF
DNA: TGTGCCAGCAGCGGGCGGACAGGGTCTGGGGCCAACGTCCTGACTTTC

size: .
D: .
J: TRBJ2-7
V: TRBV18
CDR3: CASSPIGDISYEQYF
DNA: TGTGCCAGCTCACCAATAGGGGACATCTCCTACGAGCAGTACTTC

size: .
D: TRBD1
J: TRBJ1-1
V: TRBV25-1
CDR3: CASSLGTGAPNTEAFF
DNA: TGTGCCAGCAGTTTGGGGACAGGGGCCCCGAACACTGAAGCTTTCTTT

size: .
D: TRBD1
J: TRBJ2-1
V: TRBV11-2
CDR3: CASSYLGGLSKRYNEQFF
DNA: TGTGCCAGCAGCTACCTAGGGGGCCTAAGTAAACGGTACAATGAGCAGTTCTTC

size: .
D: .
J: TRBJ1-1
V: TRBV5-1
CDR3: CASATEGFTEAFF
DNA: TGCGCCAGCGCTACGGAGGGCTTCACTGAAGCTTTCTTT

size: once
D: .
J: TRBJ2-5
V: TRBV7-9
CDR3: CASSSGLSGALGETQYF
DNA: TGTGCCAGCAGCTCCGGCTTAAGCGGAGCACTAGGGGAGACCCAGTACTTC